This TCR beta chain was captured in a study of tumor-infiltrating lymphocytes in localized non-small cell lung cancer. As for the study in general: The cohort mixed smokers and never-smokers, several histologies, and some post-neoadjuvant-chemotherapy samples.

Using immunoSEQ multiplex PCR, the repertoire was profiled, and TCRdb retains in-frame clones only, with some absent. The data show 6,000 to 8,500 clones, about two thirds seen once. Overall study findings and caveats: Higher tumor T cell infiltration than in uninvolved lung was supported by TCRbeta sequencing.

The CDR3 contains 17 residues. CDR1 and CDR2 from the germline V gene are SEHNR and FQNEAQ (reference sequence). The ends lost 2 bases at V and 2 bases at J; junction bases unmatched: 8. Regarding this clone: Its antigen remains unknown.

This receptor was obtained from a human donor with non-small cell lung cancer. The specimen was lung tumor tissue. The V call is TRBV7-9, the J call TRBJ2-2, with 7 bases lining up with TRBD2. The CDR3 loop reads CASSLSLLAPNTGELFF. The CDR3 nucleotides are TGTGCCAGCAGCTTATCCCTACTAGCGCCTAACACCGGGGAGCTGTTTTTT.